This T cell receptor (beta chain) was documented in a study of PD-L1 blockade in urothelial cancer. Whole-study context: Chemotherapy regimens numbering 0 to 3 had been given to patients. Researchers looked at the blood 3 weeks (second dose) and 6 weeks after treatment began. The study, taken as a whole, reports: More expansion of tumor-associated blood clones, seen at 3 weeks, marked durable-benefit patients.

This CDR3 has 11 amino acids. V was cut by 5 bases and J by 3 bases, with 7 bases left in between. Per the germline V gene, CDR1 is DFQATT and CDR2 is SNEGSKA (reference sequence). On this clone itself: Antigen: not known.

Synthetic templates analogous to TCR were spiked into all PCRs individually. This table comes from immunoSEQ multiplex PCR, and its TCRdb copy is limited to in-frame clones, with some not included. Here the sample spans about 110,000 clones, about 85% being singletons. Specimen: PBMCs, collected around atezolizumab (anti-PD-L1) treatment. The J gene is TRBJ1-2, the V gene TRBV20-1; no firm D call. The TCR originated in a man aged 50 to 59 with urothelial cancer. CDR3 sequence: CSAQTDYGYTF. CDR3 sequence (DNA): TGCAGTGCTCAGACTGACTATGGCTACACCTTC.